This T cell receptor (beta chain) derives from a study of cytomegalovirus exposure and HLA in healthy donors. Study background: T cells numbering about 200 million yielded around 120 million unique TCR beta sequences in an earlier analysis. HLA-typed donors were the source of 80 million to 90 million unique TCRs, which an early data release held. Whole-study findings and limits: Most CMV-associated TCR beta chains appeared HLA-restricted in a later analysis. Segments of the TCR beta V type were, in most cases, productive about 90% or about 30% of the time in an earlier analysis.

Germline CDR1 reads MRHNA; CDR2 reads SNTAGT. Trimming shortened V by 10 bases and J by 1 base, and 7 bases separated the two germline ends. The CDR3 runs 11 residues. The PCR contained 60 Vbeta and 13 Jbeta primers. Sequencing used immunoSEQ multiplex PCR; TCRdb keeps in-frame clones, though not all of them. The sample has roughly 80,000 clones, around 60% seen once; the top ten hold approximately 5.4%. As to this clone: The antigen is not known.

V gene TRBV6-4 combines with J gene TRBJ2-5; no reliable D call. Sequences were obtained from PBMCs. The clonotype originates from a young man in good health and CMV-seropositive. The CDR3 here is CATRPQETQYF. The DNA for the CDR3 is TGTGCCACGAGGCCCCAAGAGACCCAGTACTTC.